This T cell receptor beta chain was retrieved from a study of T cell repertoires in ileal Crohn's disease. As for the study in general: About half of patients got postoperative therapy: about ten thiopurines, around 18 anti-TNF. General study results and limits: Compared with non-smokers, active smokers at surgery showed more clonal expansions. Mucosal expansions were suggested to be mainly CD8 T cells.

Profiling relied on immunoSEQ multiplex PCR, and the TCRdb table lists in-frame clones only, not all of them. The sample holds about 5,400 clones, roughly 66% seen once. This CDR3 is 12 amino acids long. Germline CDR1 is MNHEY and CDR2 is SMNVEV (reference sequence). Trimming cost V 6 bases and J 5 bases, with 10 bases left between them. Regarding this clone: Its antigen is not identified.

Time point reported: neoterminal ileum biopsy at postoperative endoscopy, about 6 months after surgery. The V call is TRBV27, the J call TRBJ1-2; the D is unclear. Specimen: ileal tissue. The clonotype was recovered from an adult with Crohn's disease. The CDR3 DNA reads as TGTGCCAGCAGCTTCAACGGTTATGGCTACACCTTC. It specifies CASSFNGYGYTF.